These 15 T cell receptor beta chains were sequenced from one sample in a study of OX40 agonist ivuxolimab in advanced cancers. Repertoires were generated with immunoSEQ multiplex PCR, while TCRdb's copy carries only in-frame clones and drops some. The data show fewer than 90,000 clones, with around nine tenths seen just once and under 0.8% held by the top ten. Sequenced here: CD4+ or CD8+ T cells sorted from blood, sampled in a trial of the OX40 agonist ivuxolimab. These receptors came from an adult with an advanced solid tumor such as melanoma, head and neck, liver or kidney cancer.

Concerning this clone itself: At one end the junction does not follow the germline gene, possibly because of a read error. The rearrangement links TRBV7-6 to TRBJ2-7, with a weak D call TRBD2 (5 bases). Per the germline V gene, CDR1 is SGHVS and CDR2 is FNYEAQ. This CDR3 region has 13 residues. The CDR3: CASSIALTYEQYF. The DNA of the CDR3 is TGTGCCAGCAGCATAGCGCTAACCTACGAGCAGTACTTC.

V usage is TRBV7-7 and J usage is TRBJ2-2, with D possibly matching TRBD2 (5 bases). Germline V gene data show CDR1 as SSHAT and CDR2 as FNYEAQ (reference sequence). The CDR3 has 14 amino acids. The V end lost 1 base, the J end lost 5 bases, and 8 bases lay between the germline ends. The CDR3 here is CASSLGTRTGELFF. Here the CDR3 DNA reads TGTGCCAGCAGCTTAGGGACTCGTACCGGGGAGCTGTTTTTT.

The J gene is TRBJ1-3, the V gene TRBV7-9, with 9 nucleotides matching TRBD1. After removal of 6 bases from V and 2 bases from J, the junction contained 5 bases not matched to a gene. The germline V gene has CDR1 SEHNR and CDR2 FQNEAQ (reference sequence). The CDR3 contains 15 residues. CDR3 nucleotide sequence: TGTGCCAGCAGTCAGGACAGGGGAACTGGAAACACCATATATTTT. Protein: CASSQDRGTGNTIYF. Filled out from reference TRBV7-9 and TRBJ1-3, the complete variable domain reads DTGVSQNPRHKITKRGQNVTFRCDPISEHNRLYWYRQTLGQGPEFLTYFQNEAQLEKSRLLSDRFSAERPKGSFSTLEIQRTEQGDSAMYLCASSQDRGTGNTIYFGEGSWLTVV.

The chain links TRBV5-1 to TRBJ2-7, with TRBD1 identical over 7 bases. In germline, CDR1 is SGHRS, CDR2 YFSETQ. This CDR3 spans 15 amino acids. The V and J ends lost 2 bases and 1 base, in that order; junction bases with no gene match: 6. The DNA for the CDR3 is TGCGCCAGCAGCTTTATGCAGGGGGTATCCTACGAGCAGTACTTC. This gives the protein CASSFMQGVSYEQYF.

The count of this clone is one. The V call is TRBV11-2, the J call TRBJ1-4; 7 bases fit TRBD1. The CDR3 extends over 13 amino acids. The V gene's germline CDR1 is SGHAT and CDR2 FQNNGV. V dropped 4 bases and J dropped 11; count of bases not matched to a gene: 7. CDR3 loop: CASSSVKTGKLFF. In DNA, the CDR3 is TGTGCCAGCAGCTCCGTCAAGACAGGGAAACTGTTTTTT.

This chain links TRBV27 with TRBJ2-1; 9 bases line up with TRBD2. V lost 3 bases, J lost 9 bases, and 6 bases stayed unmatched. The germline V gene encodes CDR1 MNHEY and CDR2 SMNVEV (reference sequence). CDR3 size: 14 residues. CDR3 loop: CASSLAGGPFEQFF. CDR3 bases: TGTGCCAGCAGTTTGGCGGGAGGGCCTTTTGAGCAGTTCTTC.

The chain links TRBV11-1 to TRBJ2-5, with 7 bases aligning to TRBD1. The CDR3 is 15 residues long. The germline gives CDR1 SGHAT, CDR2 FQDESV (reference sequence). The V and J ends lost 5 bases and 5 bases, in that order; junction bases with no gene match: 11. CDR3 sequence reads: CASSPRGMFRETQYF. In nucleotides, the CDR3 is TGTGCCAGCAGCCCCAGGGGGATGTTTCGGGAGACCCAGTACTTC.

The chain is built from TRBV7-2 and TRBJ1-5; D perhaps matches TRBD1 (6 bases). The CDR3 loop spans 16 amino acids. Trimming pared 0 bases from V and 0 bases from J, leaving 9 bases between. Germline V gene sequence: CDR1 SGHTA, CDR2 FQGNSA. The CDR3 sequence: CASSLAGGYSNQPQHF. The CDR3 DNA reads as TGTGCCAGCAGCTTAGCGGGGGGCTATAGCAATCAGCCCCAGCATTTT. Full variable domain (rest looked up from reference TRBV7-2 and TRBJ1-5): GAGVSQSPSNKVTEKGKDVELRCDPISGHTALYWYRQSLGQGLEFLIYFQGNSAPDKSGLPSDRFSAERTGGSVSTLTIQRTQQEDSAVYLCASSLAGGYSNQPQHFGDGTRLSIL.

This sequence joins TRBV6-8 and TRBJ2-7; D not resolved. The CDR3 runs to 13 residues. Germline V gives CDR1 MNHGY, CDR2 SAAAGT. V was clipped by 4 bases and J by 2 bases, with 9 bases between them. CDR3 in amino acids: CASSSHSPYEQYF. The DNA of the CDR3 is TGTGCCAGCAGTTCCCACTCTCCCTACGAGCAGTACTTC.

This chain uses TRBV19 with TRBJ1-4, with 7 nucleotides matching TRBD1. This CDR3 region has 14 residues. Germline-derived CDR1 and CDR2 are LNHDA and SQIVND (reference sequence). J was trimmed by 4 bases and V by 5 bases; bases with no gene match: 4. This CDR3 is CASSPTGRNEKLFF. As DNA, the CDR3 is TGTGCCAGTAGTCCGACAGGGCGTAATGAAAAACTGTTTTTT.

This clone was recorded only once. CDR3 nucleotides: TGTGCCAGCAGCTTGGGTCGGGGAAGAAGGAATGAGCAGTTCTTC. This sequence encodes CASSLGRGRRNEQFF. This chain uses TRBV5-4 with TRBJ2-1; tentatively, D is TRBD2 (5 bases). The germline V gene encodes CDR1 SGHNT and CDR2 YYREEE (reference sequence). This CDR3 region has 15 residues. With 0 bases removed from V and 7 bases from J, the gap between germline ends came to 14 bases.

The chain carries TRBV11-3 and TRBJ2-7; possibly TRBD1 for D (6 bases). With 5 bases removed from V and 7 bases from J, the gap between germline ends came to 15 bases. The V gene's germline CDR1 is SGHNT and CDR2 YENEEA. This CDR3 spans 13 amino acids. The CDR3 DNA follows: TGTGCCAGCAGCAAGGACAGCTCTCAGGAGCAGTACTTC. This sequence encodes CASSKDSSQEQYF.

The chain uses TRBV7-9 and TRBJ1-1, with D possibly being TRBD1 (6 bases). The CDR3 spans 14 residues. Trimming shortened V by 11 bases and J by 8 bases, and 24 bases separated the two germline ends. In germline, CDR1 is SEHNR, CDR2 FQNEAQ (reference sequence). This CDR3 is CAFTMGATETEAFF. The CDR3 DNA reads as TGTGCCTTTACTATGGGGGCGACGGAAACCGAAGCTTTCTTT. The full variable domain, completed using reference TRBV7-9 and TRBJ1-1, is DTGVSQNPRHKITKRGQNVTFRCDPISEHNRLYWYRQTLGQGPEFLTYFQNEAQLEKSRLLSDRFSAERPKGSFSTLEIQRTEQGDSAMYLCAFTMGATETEAFFGQGTRLTVV.

This clone was seen only a few times. The rearrangement uses TRBV28 and TRBJ2-7; D assignment may be TRBD1 or TRBD2 (7 bases each). The germline gives CDR1 MDHEN, CDR2 SYDVKM. The CDR3 contains 12 residues. Trimming stripped 6 bases from V and 7 bases from J, with 13 bases between. CDR3 DNA: TGTGCCAGCAGGGGCAGGGGGGGAGAGCAGTACTTC. It codes for CASRGRGGEQYF.

This clone appeared once. The chain joins TRBV28 to TRBJ1-2; 11 bases are a match to TRBD1. CDR1 is MDHEN, CDR2 SYDVKM, per germline. V shed 2 bases, J shed 4 bases, and the junction held 18 bases outside the gene matches. The CDR3 sequence is 20 residues long. CDR3 loop: CASSLAPGQGAPGAFYGYTF. In DNA form, the CDR3 reads TGTGCCAGCAGTTTAGCACCCGGACAGGGGGCGCCCGGAGCCTTCTATGGCTACACCTTC.